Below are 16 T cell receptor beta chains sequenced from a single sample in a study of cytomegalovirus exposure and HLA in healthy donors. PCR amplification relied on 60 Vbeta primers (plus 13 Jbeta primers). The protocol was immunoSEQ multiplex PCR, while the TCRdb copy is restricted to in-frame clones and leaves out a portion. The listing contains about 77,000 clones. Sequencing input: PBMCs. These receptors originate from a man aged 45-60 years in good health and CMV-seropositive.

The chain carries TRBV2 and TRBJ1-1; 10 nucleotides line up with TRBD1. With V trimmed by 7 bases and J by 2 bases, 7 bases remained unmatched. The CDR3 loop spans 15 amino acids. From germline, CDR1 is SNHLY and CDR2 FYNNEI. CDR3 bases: TGTGCCAGCACTAGACAGGGGGCGAGTAACACTGAAGCTTTCTTT. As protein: CASTRQGASNTEAFF. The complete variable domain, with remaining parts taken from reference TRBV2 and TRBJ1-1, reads EPEVTQTPSHQVTQMGQEVILRCVPISNHLYFYWYRQILGQKVEFLVSFYNNEISEKSEIFDDQFSVERPDGSNFTLKIRSTKLEDSAMYFCASTRQGASNTEAFFGQGTRLTVV.

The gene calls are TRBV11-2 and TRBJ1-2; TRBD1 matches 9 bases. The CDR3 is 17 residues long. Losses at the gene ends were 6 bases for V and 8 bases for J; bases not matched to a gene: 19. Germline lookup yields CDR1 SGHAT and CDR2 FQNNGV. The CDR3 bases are TGTGCCAGCAGGAACCTTCGGACAGGGGTAGACTCGGGGGGCTACACCTTC. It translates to CASRNLRTGVDSGGYTF.

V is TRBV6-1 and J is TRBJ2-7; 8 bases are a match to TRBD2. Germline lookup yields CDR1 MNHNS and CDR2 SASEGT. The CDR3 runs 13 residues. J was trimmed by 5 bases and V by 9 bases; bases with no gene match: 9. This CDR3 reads CASFRGGPDEQYV. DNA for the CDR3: TGTGCCAGTTTTCGGGGGGGGCCAGACGAGCAGTACGTC.

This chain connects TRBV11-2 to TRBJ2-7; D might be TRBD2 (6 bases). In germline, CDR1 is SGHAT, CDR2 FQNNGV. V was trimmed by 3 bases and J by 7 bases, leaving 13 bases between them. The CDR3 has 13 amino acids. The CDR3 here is CASSFGLLSEQYF. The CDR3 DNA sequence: TGTGCCAGCAGCTTCGGACTACTAAGTGAGCAGTACTTC.

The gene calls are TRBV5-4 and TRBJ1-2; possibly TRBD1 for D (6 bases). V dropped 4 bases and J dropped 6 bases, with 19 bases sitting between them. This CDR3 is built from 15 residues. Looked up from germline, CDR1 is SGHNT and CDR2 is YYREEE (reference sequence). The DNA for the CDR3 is TGTGCCAGCAGCCGGGGGGGGGCCGATAGGGATGGCTACACCTTC. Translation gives CASSRGGADRDGYTF.

CDR3 bases: TGTGCCAGCAGCCTATTAGACAGGCCTCCGGGACTAGCCGCCGGCGAGCAGTACGTC. It yields the protein CASSLLDRPPGLAAGEQYV. The chain links TRBV9 to TRBJ2-7, with 9 nucleotides matching TRBD2. Germline V gene data show CDR1 as SGDLS and CDR2 as YYNGEE. The J segment lost 6 bases and the V segment lost 4 bases, leaving 23 bases of the junction unmatched. CDR3 length equals 19 residues.

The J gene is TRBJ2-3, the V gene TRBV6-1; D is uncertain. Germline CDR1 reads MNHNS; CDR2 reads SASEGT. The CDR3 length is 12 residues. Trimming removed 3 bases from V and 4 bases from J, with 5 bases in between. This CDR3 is CASSDLSDTQYF. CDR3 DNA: TGTGCCAGCAGTGACCTCTCAGATACGCAGTATTTT.

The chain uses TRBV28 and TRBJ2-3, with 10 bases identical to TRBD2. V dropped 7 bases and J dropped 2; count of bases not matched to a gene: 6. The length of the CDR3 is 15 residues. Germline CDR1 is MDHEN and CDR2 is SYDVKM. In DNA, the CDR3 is TGTGCCAGCACTAGCGGGAGAGTTTCCACAGATACGCAGTATTTT. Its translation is CASTSGRVSTDTQYF.

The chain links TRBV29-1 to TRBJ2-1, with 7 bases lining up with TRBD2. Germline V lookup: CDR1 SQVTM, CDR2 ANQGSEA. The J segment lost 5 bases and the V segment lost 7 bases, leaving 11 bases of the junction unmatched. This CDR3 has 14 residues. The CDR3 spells CSAGLSGADNEQFF. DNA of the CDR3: TGCAGCGCTGGTTTGAGCGGGGCGGACAATGAGCAGTTCTTC.

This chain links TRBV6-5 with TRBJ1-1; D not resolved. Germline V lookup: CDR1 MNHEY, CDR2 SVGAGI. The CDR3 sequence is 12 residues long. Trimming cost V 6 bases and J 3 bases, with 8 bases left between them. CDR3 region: CASSGRDTEAFF. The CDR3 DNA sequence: TGTGCCAGCAGCGGGAGGGACACTGAAGCTTTCTTT.

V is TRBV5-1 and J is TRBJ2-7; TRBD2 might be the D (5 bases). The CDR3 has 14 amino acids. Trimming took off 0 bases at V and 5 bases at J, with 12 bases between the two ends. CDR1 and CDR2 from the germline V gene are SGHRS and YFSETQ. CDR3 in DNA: TGCGCCAGCAGCTTGGGACTACCCGAGGACGAGCAGTACTTC. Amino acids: CASSLGLPEDEQYF.

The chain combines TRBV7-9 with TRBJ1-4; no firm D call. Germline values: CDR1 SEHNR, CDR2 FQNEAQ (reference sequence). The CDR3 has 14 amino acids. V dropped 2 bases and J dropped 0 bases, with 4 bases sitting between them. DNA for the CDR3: TGTGCCAGCAGCTTACCAGCAACTAATGAAAAACTGTTTTTT. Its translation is CASSLPATNEKLFF.

The CDR3 DNA is TGTGCCAGCAGCGCCCGGGGACTAGCGGAAGAGACCCAGTACTTC. Translated, it gives CASSARGLAEETQYF. This sequence joins TRBV11-3 and TRBJ2-5; 11 nucleotides agree with TRBD2. Trimming took 5 bases from V and 3 from J; bases not matched to a gene: 5. This CDR3 has 15 amino acids. Looked up from germline, CDR1 is SGHNT and CDR2 is YENEEA.

CDR3 nucleotide sequence: TGCGCCAGCAGCCAAGTCAGGACAGATAATGAAAAACTGTTTTTT. Its translation is CASSQVRTDNEKLFF. This chain links TRBV4-1 with TRBJ1-4, with a possible D match to TRBD1 (6 bases). Germline V lookup: CDR1 MGHRA, CDR2 YSYEKL. This CDR3 is built from 15 residues. V was clipped by 1 base and J by 4 bases, with 10 bases between them.

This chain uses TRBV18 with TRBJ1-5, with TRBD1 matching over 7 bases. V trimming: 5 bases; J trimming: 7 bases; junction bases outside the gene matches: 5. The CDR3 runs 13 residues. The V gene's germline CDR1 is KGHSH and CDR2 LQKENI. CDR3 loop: CASSRGGGQPQHF. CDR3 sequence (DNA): TGTGCCAGCTCAAGAGGGGGCGGCCAGCCCCAGCATTTT. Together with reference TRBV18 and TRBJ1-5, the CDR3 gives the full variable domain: NAGVMQNPRHLVRRRGQEARLRCSPMKGHSHVYWYRQLPEEGLKFMVYLQKENIIDESGMPKERFSAEFPKEGPSILRIQQVVRGDSAAYFCASSRGGGQPQHFGDGTRLSIL.

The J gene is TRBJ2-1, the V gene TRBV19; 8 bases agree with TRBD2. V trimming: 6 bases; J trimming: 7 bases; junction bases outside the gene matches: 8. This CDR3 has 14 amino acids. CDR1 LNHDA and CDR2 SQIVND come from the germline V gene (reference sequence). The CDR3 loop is CASRDGGGFNEQFF. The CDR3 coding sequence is TGTGCCAGTAGGGACGGCGGGGGGTTTAATGAGCAGTTCTTC.